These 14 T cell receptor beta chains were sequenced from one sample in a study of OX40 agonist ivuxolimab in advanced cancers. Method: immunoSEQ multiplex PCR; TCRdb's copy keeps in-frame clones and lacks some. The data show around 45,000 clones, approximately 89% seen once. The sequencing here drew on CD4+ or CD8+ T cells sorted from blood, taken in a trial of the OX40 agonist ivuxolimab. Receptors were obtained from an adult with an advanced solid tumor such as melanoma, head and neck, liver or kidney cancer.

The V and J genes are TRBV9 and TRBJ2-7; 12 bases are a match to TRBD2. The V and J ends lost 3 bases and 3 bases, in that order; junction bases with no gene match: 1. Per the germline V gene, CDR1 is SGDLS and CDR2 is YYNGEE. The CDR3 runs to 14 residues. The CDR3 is CASSAGLAGYEQYF. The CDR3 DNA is TGTGCCAGCAGCGCGGGACTAGCGGGCTACGAGCAGTACTTC. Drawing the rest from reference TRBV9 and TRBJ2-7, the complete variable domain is DSGVTQTPKHLITATGQRVTLRCSPRSGDLSVYWYQQSLDQGLQFLIQYYNGEERAKGNILERFSAQQFPDLHSELNLSSLELGDSALYFCASSAGLAGYEQYFGPGTRLTVT.

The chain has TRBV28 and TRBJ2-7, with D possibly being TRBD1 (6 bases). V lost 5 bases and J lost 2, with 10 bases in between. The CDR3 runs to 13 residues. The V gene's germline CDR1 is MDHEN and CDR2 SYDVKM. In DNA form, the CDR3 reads TGTGCCAGCAGTCCTGGACAGCCCTACGAGCAGTACTTC. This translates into CASSPGQPYEQYF.

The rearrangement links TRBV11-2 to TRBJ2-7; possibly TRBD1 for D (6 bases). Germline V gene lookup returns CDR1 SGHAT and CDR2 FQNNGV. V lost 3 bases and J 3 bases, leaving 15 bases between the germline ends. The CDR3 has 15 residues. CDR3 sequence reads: CASSLWDTSGYEQYF. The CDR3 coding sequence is TGTGCCAGCAGCTTGTGGGACACGTCAGGCTACGAGCAGTACTTC.

The CDR3 is CASSYPELNTQYF. CDR3 DNA: TGTGCCAGCAGTTACCCAGAGTTGAATACGCAGTATTTT. The chain joins TRBV6-5 to TRBJ2-3; no reliable D call. Trimming shortened V by 2 bases and J by 7 bases, and 10 bases separated the two germline ends. Germline V gene sequence: CDR1 MNHEY, CDR2 SVGAGI. The CDR3 runs to 13 residues.

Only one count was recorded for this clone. CDR3 nucleotide sequence: TGTGCCAGCAGTTACATCTCAGGGGCCAATCAGCCCCAGCATTTT. Residues: CASSYISGANQPQHF. V gene TRBV6-5 combines with J gene TRBJ1-5, with D possibly TRBD1 on 6 matching bases. CDR3 length equals 15 residues. V shed 2 bases and J shed 3 bases, with 11 bases lying between them. CDR1 is MNHEY, CDR2 SVGAGI, per germline.

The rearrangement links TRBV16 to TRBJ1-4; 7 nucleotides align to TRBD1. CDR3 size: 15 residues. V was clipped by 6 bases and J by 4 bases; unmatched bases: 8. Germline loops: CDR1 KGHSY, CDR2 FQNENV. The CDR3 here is CASSQTGTVNEKLFF. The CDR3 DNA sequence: TGTGCCAGCAGTCAAACCGGGACAGTTAATGAAAAACTGTTTTTT.

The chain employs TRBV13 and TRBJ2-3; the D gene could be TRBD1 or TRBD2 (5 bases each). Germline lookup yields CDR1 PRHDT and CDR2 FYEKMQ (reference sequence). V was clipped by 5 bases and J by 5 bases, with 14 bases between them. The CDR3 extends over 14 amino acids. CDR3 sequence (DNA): TGTGCCAGCAGCCCGGGACGCCGAGGAGATACGCAGTATTTT. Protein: CASSPGRRGDTQYF.

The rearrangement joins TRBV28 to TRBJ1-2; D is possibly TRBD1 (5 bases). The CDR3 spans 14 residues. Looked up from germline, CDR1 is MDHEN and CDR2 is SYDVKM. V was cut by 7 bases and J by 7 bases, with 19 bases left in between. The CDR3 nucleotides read TGTGCCAGCACCAAGGGGCCTACCGCGGGTGGCTACACCTTC. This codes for CASTKGPTAGGYTF.

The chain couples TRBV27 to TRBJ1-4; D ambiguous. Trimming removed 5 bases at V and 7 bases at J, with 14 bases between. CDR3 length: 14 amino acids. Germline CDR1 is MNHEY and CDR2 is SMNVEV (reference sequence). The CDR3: CASSPHGISEKLFF. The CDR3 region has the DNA TGTGCCAGCAGTCCCCACGGTATTAGTGAAAAACTGTTTTTT.

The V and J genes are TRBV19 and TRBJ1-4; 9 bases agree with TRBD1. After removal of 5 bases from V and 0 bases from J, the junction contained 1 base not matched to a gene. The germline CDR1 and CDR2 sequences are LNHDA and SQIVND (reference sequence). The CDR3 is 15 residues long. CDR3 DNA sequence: TGTGCCAGTAGTGGACAGGGGCCAACTAATGAAAAACTGTTTTTT. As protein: CASSGQGPTNEKLFF.

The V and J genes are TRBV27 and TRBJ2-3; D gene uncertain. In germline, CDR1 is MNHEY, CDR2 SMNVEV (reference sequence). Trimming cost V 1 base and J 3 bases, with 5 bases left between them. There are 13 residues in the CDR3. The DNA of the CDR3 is TGTGCCAGCAGTTTATTCAGAACAGATACGCAGTATTTT. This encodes CASSLFRTDTQYF.

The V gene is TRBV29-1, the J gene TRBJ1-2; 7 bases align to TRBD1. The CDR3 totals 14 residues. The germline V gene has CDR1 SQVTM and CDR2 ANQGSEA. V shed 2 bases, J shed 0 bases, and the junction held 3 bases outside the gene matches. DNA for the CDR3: TGCAGCGTTGAACAGGGGGACTCTAACTATGGCTACACCTTC. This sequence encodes CSVEQGDSNYGYTF.

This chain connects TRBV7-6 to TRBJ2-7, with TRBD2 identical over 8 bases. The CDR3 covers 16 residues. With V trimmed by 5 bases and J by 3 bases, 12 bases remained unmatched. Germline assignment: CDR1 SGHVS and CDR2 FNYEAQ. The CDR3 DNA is TGTGCCAGCAGCCCTTACGTGGGGACTAGTGACTACGAGCAGTACTTC. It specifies CASSPYVGTSDYEQYF. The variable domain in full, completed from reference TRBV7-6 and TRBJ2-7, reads GAGVSQSPRYKVTKRGQDVALRCDPISGHVSLYWYRQALGQGPEFLTYFNYEAQQDKSGLPNDRFSAERPEGSISTLTIQRTEQRDSAMYRCASSPYVGTSDYEQYFGPGTRLTVT.

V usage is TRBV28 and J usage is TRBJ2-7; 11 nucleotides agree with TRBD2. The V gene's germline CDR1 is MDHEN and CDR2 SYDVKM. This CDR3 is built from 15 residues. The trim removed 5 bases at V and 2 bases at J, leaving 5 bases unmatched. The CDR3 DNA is TGTGCCAGCAGTACGGGGACTAGCGGAACCTACGAGCAGTACTTC. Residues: CASSTGTSGTYEQYF. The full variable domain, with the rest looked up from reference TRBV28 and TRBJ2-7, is DVKVTQSSRYLVKRTGEKVFLECVQDMDHENMFWYRQDPGLGLRLIYFSYDVKMKEKGDIPEGYSVSREKKERFSLILESASTNQTSMYLCASSTGTSGTYEQYFGPGTRLTVT.